These 30 T cell receptor beta chains were sequenced from one sample in a study of blood T cell repertoires in COVID-19. Profiled with immunoSEQ multiplex PCR; TCRdb holds only in-frame clones, not every one. This table has 300,000 to 350,000 clones, 90% appearing once. The sample consisted of PBMCs or T cells enriched from blood (not recorded which). These TCRs come from a woman aged 18-29 years with acute COVID-19.

The chain recombines TRBV6-5 with TRBJ2-7; D is unresolved. The CDR3 length is 13 residues. Trimming cost V 6 bases and J 2 bases, with 11 bases left between them. Germline V gene data show CDR1 as MNHEY and CDR2 as SVGAGI. The CDR3 is CASRLGRAYEQYF. For the CDR3, the DNA is TGTGCCAGCAGGCTAGGCAGAGCCTACGAGCAGTACTTC.

The chain uses TRBV7-3 and TRBJ2-1; D is undetermined. Germline CDR1 and CDR2: SGHTA and FQGTGA. The CDR3 loop spans 15 amino acids. Trimming removed 3 bases at V and 6 bases at J, with 15 bases between. The CDR3 DNA reads TGTGCCAGCAGCTTCGGAGCCATCGCGGCCAATGAGCAGTTCTTC. It encodes CASSFGAIAANEQFF.

The V call is TRBV19, the J call TRBJ1-2; possibly TRBD1 for D (5 bases). V lost 4 bases and J lost 3, with 21 bases in between. Germline values: CDR1 LNHDA, CDR2 SQIVND (reference sequence). The CDR3 contains 17 residues. CDR3 bases: TGTGCCAGTAGTACGCGAGTGGGGGGGACGGATCACTATGGCTACACCTTC. Translated: CASSTRVGGTDHYGYTF.

J is TRBJ1-5 and V is TRBV29-1, with 8 bases that match TRBD1. CDR3 length: 13 amino acids. The germline CDR1 and CDR2 sequences are SQVTM and ANQGSEA. V was pared by 5 bases and J by 5 bases, with 5 bases of the junction left unmatched. CDR3: CSVLTGADQPQHF. CDR3 coding DNA: TGCAGCGTTCTGACAGGGGCCGATCAGCCCCAGCATTTT.

The gene calls are TRBV18 and TRBJ2-1, with TRBD2 matching over 14 bases. Germline-derived CDR1 and CDR2 are KGHSH and LQKENI. J was trimmed by 5 bases and V by 2 bases; bases with no gene match: 5. This CDR3 has 17 amino acids. CDR3 region: CASSPTGLAGVDNEQFF. The CDR3 DNA is TGTGCCAGCTCACCAACGGGACTAGCGGGAGTAGACAATGAGCAGTTCTTC.

The rearrangement links TRBV18 to TRBJ1-5, with D perhaps matching TRBD1 (6 bases). Per the germline V gene, CDR1 is KGHSH and CDR2 is LQKENI. Trimming pared 0 bases from V and 0 bases from J, leaving 9 bases between. The CDR3 runs to 16 residues. CDR3 protein: CASSPPTGNSNQPQHF. In DNA, the CDR3 is TGTGCCAGCTCACCACCTACAGGGAATAGCAATCAGCCCCAGCATTTT. Variable domain in full (rest from reference TRBV18 and TRBJ1-5): NAGVMQNPRHLVRRRGQEARLRCSPMKGHSHVYWYRQLPEEGLKFMVYLQKENIIDESGMPKERFSAEFPKEGPSILRIQQVVRGDSAAYFCASSPPTGNSNQPQHFGDGTRLSIL.

V and J are TRBV27 and TRBJ1-6; the match to TRBD1 covers 9 bases. J gave up 9 bases and V 7 bases, and 10 bases lay outside the gene matches. This CDR3 region has 15 residues. The germline V gene has CDR1 MNHEY and CDR2 SMNVEV (reference sequence). CDR3 protein: CASTTSGQGPSPLHF. DNA of the CDR3: TGTGCCAGCACCACCTCGGGACAGGGACCTTCACCCCTCCACTTT.

Here the CDR3 DNA reads TGTGCCAGCAGAGGACTAGCGGCCACAGATACGCAGTATTTT. This gives the protein CASRGLAATDTQYF. The chain has TRBV27 and TRBJ2-3; 10 bases are a match to TRBD2. Trimming at V came to 6 bases and at J to 2 bases, leaving 2 bases not matched to a gene. Germline CDR1 is MNHEY and CDR2 is SMNVEV (reference sequence). The CDR3 has 14 amino acids.

This chain uses TRBV3-1 (or the pseudogene TRBV3-2) with TRBJ2-5, with D perhaps TRBD2 (6 bases). V dropped 1 base and J dropped 4 bases, with 7 bases sitting between them. Germline lookup yields CDR1 LGHDT and CDR2 YNNKEL (reference sequence). The CDR3 loop spans 13 amino acids. The DNA for the CDR3 is TGTGCCAGCAGCCAAGTGCGGGGAGAGACCCAGTACTTC. As protein: CASSQVRGETQYF.

The CDR3 DNA is TGTGCCAGCAGCTTAGTGAGCGGTTTGAACACTGAAGCTTTCTTT. Its translation is CASSLVSGLNTEAFF. V and J are TRBV13 and TRBJ1-1; D unresolved. The germline CDR1 and CDR2 sequences are PRHDT and FYEKMQ (reference sequence). The CDR3 length is 15 residues. Trimming removed 1 base from V and 0 bases from J, with 9 bases in between.

The genes are TRBV11-2 and TRBJ1-3; no clear D gene. Trimming left V 5 bases short and J 0 bases short, with 11 bases between. Germline CDR1 reads SGHAT; CDR2 reads FQNNGV. The CDR3 runs 15 residues. The CDR3 here is CASSPSRFSGNTIYF. DNA for the CDR3: TGTGCCAGCAGCCCGTCCAGGTTCTCTGGAAACACCATATATTTT.

DNA of the CDR3: TGCGCCAGCAGCTTGGGTTACAGGGGGCTTGACACTGAAGCTTTCTTT. This codes for CASSLGYRGLDTEAFF. The rearrangement joins TRBV5-1 to TRBJ1-1; 9 bases fit TRBD1. CDR1 SGHRS and CDR2 YFSETQ come from the germline V gene. V was pared by 0 bases and J by 3 bases, with 6 bases of the junction left unmatched. The CDR3 spans 16 residues.

This clone was found a few times. The rearrangement links TRBV5-1 to TRBJ1-4; maybe TRBD1 (5 bases). Germline V gene lookup returns CDR1 SGHRS and CDR2 YFSETQ. CDR3 length: 14 residues. V was shortened by 4 bases and J by 6 bases, with 13 bases between the two germline ends. The DNA for the CDR3 is TGCGCCAGCAGCCGGACAAAAGGGGATGAAAAACTGTTTTTT. This encodes CASSRTKGDEKLFF.

J is TRBJ1-3 and V is TRBV5-4; TRBD1 matches 7 bases. V was pared by 2 bases and J by 4 bases, with 6 bases of the junction left unmatched. CDR3 length: 15 amino acids. CDR1 and CDR2 (germline): SGHNT, YYREEE (reference sequence). The DNA for the CDR3 is TGTGCCAGCAGCTTAGATCGGACAGGAGGAAACACCATATATTTT. The encoded protein is CASSLDRTGGNTIYF.

This rearrangement joins TRBV5-6 to TRBJ1-2, with 7 bases lining up with TRBD1. Germline trimming cut 0 bases from V and 4 bases from J; bases unmatched to any gene: 3. The CDR3 loop spans 14 amino acids. Looked up from germline, CDR1 is SGHDT and CDR2 is YYEEEE. CDR3 nucleotide sequence: TGTGCCAGCAGCTTGGACAGGGGCCTCTATGGCTACACCTTC. Its protein is CASSLDRGLYGYTF.

The rearrangement uses TRBV29-1 and TRBJ1-1; weak D call: TRBD1 (6 bases). Trimming pared 5 bases from V and 2 bases from J, leaving 9 bases between. There are 12 residues in the CDR3. Germline CDR1 SQVTM, CDR2 ANQGSEA. Here the CDR3 reads CSVWGGNTEAFF. For the CDR3, the DNA is TGCAGCGTTTGGGGGGGCAACACTGAAGCTTTCTTT. The full variable domain, with the rest looked up from reference TRBV29-1 and TRBJ1-1, is SAVISQKPSRDICQRGTSLTIQCQVDSQVTMMFWYRQQPGQSLTLIATANQGSEATYESGFVIDKFPISRPNLTFSTLTVSNMSPEDSSIYLCSVWGGNTEAFFGQGTRLTVV.

The chain has TRBV9 and TRBJ1-1, with a possible D match to TRBD1 (5 bases). Trimming shortened V by 2 bases and J by 6 bases, and 14 bases separated the two germline ends. CDR1 and CDR2 (germline): SGDLS, YYNGEE. CDR3 size: 14 residues. The CDR3 loop is CASSVQGSVAEAFF. CDR3 bases: TGTGCCAGCAGCGTTCAGGGTTCGGTGGCTGAAGCTTTCTTT.

The chain links TRBV9 to TRBJ2-1; TRBD2 matches at 12 bases. The CDR3 spans 17 residues. The junction had 11 bases not matched to a gene; V was cut back by 4 bases and J by 6 bases. Germline CDR1 is SGDLS and CDR2 is YYNGEE. The CDR3 protein is CASSPRLAGEIGNEQFF. The CDR3 coding sequence is TGTGCCAGCAGCCCCCGACTAGCGGGAGAAATTGGCAATGAGCAGTTCTTC.

The chain uses TRBV7-9 and TRBJ2-1, with D maybe TRBD1 (5 bases). CDR1 and CDR2 from the germline V gene are SEHNR and FQNEAQ (reference sequence). This CDR3 region has 15 residues. V lost 1 base to trimming and J lost 7 bases, with 14 bases between them. Here the CDR3 reads CASSLVAGIRNEQFF. The DNA for the CDR3 is TGTGCCAGCAGCTTAGTGGCAGGGATACGGAATGAGCAGTTCTTC.

The V call is TRBV7-6, the J call TRBJ1-4; D gene unclear. CDR1 is SGHVS, CDR2 FNYEAQ, per germline. V lost 0 bases and J lost 4, with 6 bases in between. There are 14 residues in the CDR3. DNA for the CDR3: TGTGCCAGCAGCTTAGCGCAGTTTAATGAAAAACTGTTTTTT. It specifies CASSLAQFNEKLFF. Filled out from reference TRBV7-6 and TRBJ1-4, the complete variable domain reads GAGVSQSPRYKVTKRGQDVALRCDPISGHVSLYWYRQALGQGPEFLTYFNYEAQQDKSGLPNDRFSAERPEGSISTLTIQRTEQRDSAMYRCASSLAQFNEKLFFGSGTQLSVL.

The chain joins TRBV29-1 to TRBJ1-2; D uncertain. CDR3 size: 11 residues. V lost 3 bases to trimming and J lost 7 bases, with 9 bases between them. Germline V gene lookup returns CDR1 SQVTM and CDR2 ANQGSEA. In DNA, the CDR3 is TGCAGCGTTGACCCCGCAGGTGGCTACACCTTC. It is translated as CSVDPAGGYTF.

The chain is built from TRBV6-6 and TRBJ1-2; TRBD1 agrees at 8 bases. Trimming took 9 bases from V and 8 from J; bases not matched to a gene: 11. The CDR3 runs to 13 residues. The germline gives CDR1 MNHNY, CDR2 SVGAGI (reference sequence). In nucleotides, the CDR3 is TGTGCCAGTACGACAGGGGTCGTCTCCGGCTACACCTTC. Its protein is CASTTGVVSGYTF.

This clone was counted a few times. This chain joins TRBV7-9 and TRBJ2-1; 9 nucleotides line up with TRBD2. V trimming: 0 bases; J trimming: 9 bases; junction bases outside the gene matches: 6. There are 15 residues in the CDR3. The germline gives CDR1 SEHNR, CDR2 FQNEAQ (reference sequence). The CDR3 sequence: CASSLAEVAGAEQFF. The CDR3 nucleotides read TGTGCCAGCAGCTTAGCCGAAGTAGCGGGAGCTGAGCAGTTCTTC.

This clone came up once. The J gene is TRBJ1-3, the V gene TRBV28; 7 bases are a match to TRBD1. Germline assignment: CDR1 MDHEN and CDR2 SYDVKM. V was pared by 6 bases and J by 5 bases, with 7 bases of the junction left unmatched. CDR3 size: 14 residues. The DNA for the CDR3 is TGTGCCAGCAGGGAAAGACAGGGAAGAAACACCATATATTTT. Residues: CASRERQGRNTIYF.

This clone occurred a few times. J is TRBJ2-1 and V is TRBV5-1, with TRBD2 as a possible D gene (7 bases). The CDR3 is made up of 20 amino acids. CDR1 is SGHRS and CDR2 is YFSETQ in the germline V gene. The V end lost 4 bases, the J end lost 0 bases, and 26 bases lay between the germline ends. The CDR3 nucleotides read TGCGCCAGCAGCCCCTTGGGGGCGGGAGAGAGAGGGAGCTCCTACAATGAGCAGTTCTTC. Its translation: CASSPLGAGERGSSYNEQFF.

V is TRBV19 and J is TRBJ2-2; 8 positions agree with TRBD1. Germline V gene lookup returns CDR1 LNHDA and CDR2 SQIVND (reference sequence). The CDR3 totals 16 residues. With V trimmed by 9 bases and J by 3 bases, 12 bases remained unmatched. CDR3 bases: TGTGCCAGCTCTCGGGACAGGATACCCTACACCGGGGAGCTGTTTTTT. Encoded protein: CASSRDRIPYTGELFF. The full variable domain, completed using reference TRBV19 and TRBJ2-2, is DGGITQSPKYLFRKEGQNVTLSCEQNLNHDAMYWYRQDPGQGLRLIYYSQIVNDFQKGDIAEGYSVSREKKESFPLTVTSAQKNPTAFYLCASSRDRIPYTGELFFGEGSRLTVL.

The rearrangement joins TRBV2 to TRBJ1-1, with unresolved D. Germline lookup yields CDR1 SNHLY and CDR2 FYNNEI. The CDR3 totals 13 residues. Trimming removed 8 bases at V and 5 bases at J, with 15 bases between. The CDR3 loop is CASRVQRDTEAFF. The CDR3, as DNA: TGTGCCAGCCGGGTCCAACGGGATACTGAAGCTTTCTTT.

This clone was seen only once. The chain uses TRBV19 and TRBJ2-3; 8 positions match TRBD2. The V and J ends lost 3 bases and 3 bases, in that order; junction bases with no gene match: 5. There are 15 residues in the CDR3. The germline V gene has CDR1 LNHDA and CDR2 SQIVND (reference sequence). The CDR3 spells CASSIWSGSTDTQYF. CDR3 nucleotide sequence: TGTGCCAGTAGTATTTGGAGCGGGAGTACAGATACGCAGTATTTT.

The J gene is TRBJ2-2, the V gene TRBV27; no firm D call. The germline CDR1 and CDR2 sequences are MNHEY and SMNVEV (reference sequence). CDR3 length: 15 amino acids. The germline V and J ends were trimmed by 0 bases and 5 bases, with 10 bases remaining between them. Written as DNA, the CDR3 is TGTGCCAGCAGTTTATCTGCTACGCTTACCGGGGAGCTGTTTTTT. This sequence encodes CASSLSATLTGELFF.

The CDR3, as DNA: TGTGCCAGCGCGTGGGAGACTAGCGGGACCATTCAGTACTTC. Amino acid sequence: CASAWETSGTIQYF. The chain uses TRBV2 and TRBJ2-4; 11 nucleotides match TRBD2. This CDR3 has 14 amino acids. Germline CDR1 and CDR2: SNHLY and FYNNEI. The V and J ends lost 8 bases and 9 bases, in that order; junction bases with no gene match: 9. The entire variable domain, with the rest obtained from reference TRBV2 and TRBJ2-4, is as follows: EPEVTQTPSHQVTQMGQEVILRCVPISNHLYFYWYRQILGQKVEFLVSFYNNEISEKSEIFDDQFSVERPDGSNFTLKIRSTKLEDSAMYFCASAWETSGTIQYFGAGTRLSVL.